The 28 T cell receptor beta chains reported below all come from one sample, sequenced in a study of shared clonotypes between healthy human individuals. The method was immunoSEQ multiplex PCR; TCRdb's version includes in-frame clones alone and lacks a portion of them. The table records some 2 million clones, 95% of them present only once. Sequencing was performed on naive CD4+ T cells sorted from blood. The subset was: CD45RA+ positively selected. The receptors derive from a man between 18 and 29 years old in good health.

The chain links TRBV18 to TRBJ1-5; D not certain. The germline gives CDR1 KGHSH, CDR2 LQKENI. The CDR3 has 13 residues. The ends were cut back, 5 bases at V and 5 bases at J, with 10 bases in the middle. The CDR3 sequence: CASSTTMDQPQHF. CDR3 DNA sequence: TGTGCCAGCTCAACAACAATGGATCAGCCCCAGCATTTT.

As for this clone: The same CDR3 also results from other DNA sequences found in this sample. V gene TRBV18 combines with J gene TRBJ1-1, with no clear D. This CDR3 spans 13 amino acids. V dropped 0 bases and J dropped 3 bases, with 5 bases sitting between them. Germline V gene lookup returns CDR1 KGHSH and CDR2 LQKENI. The CDR3, as DNA: TGTGCCAGCTCACCACCGGTCGACACTGAAGCTTTCTTT. Its protein is CASSPPVDTEAFF.

Written as DNA, the CDR3 is TGTGCCAGCAGTTTAAACCAGCTTCGCACTGAAGCTTTCTTT. Translated: CASSLNQLRTEAFF. This rearrangement joins TRBV27 to TRBJ1-1; D remains ambiguous. The CDR3 covers 14 residues. The V and J ends lost 2 bases and 4 bases respectively, with 11 bases between them. The germline V gene has CDR1 MNHEY and CDR2 SMNVEV (reference sequence).

The chain joins TRBV4-3 to TRBJ2-5; D is uncertain. CDR1 and CDR2 from the germline V gene are LGHNA and YSLEER. The CDR3 is 15 residues long. V was pared by 1 base and J by 5 bases, with 14 bases between. CDR3 nucleotides: TGCGCCAGCAGCCAAGTGTCTAGAAGTTGGGAGACCCAGTACTTC. Translated: CASSQVSRSWETQYF.

The V call is TRBV18, the J call TRBJ2-3; no clear D. Germline CDR1 reads KGHSH; CDR2 reads LQKENI. This CDR3 has 12 residues. With 6 bases removed from V and 6 bases from J, the gap between germline ends came to 10 bases. CDR3 coding DNA: TGTGCCAGCTCTCCTACTCGGGATACGCAGTATTTT. Translated: CASSPTRDTQYF.

This clone is a singleton in its sample. The gene calls are TRBV11-1 and TRBJ1-1; possible D gene TRBD1, 6 bases. V was clipped by 4 bases and J by 6 bases, with 18 bases between them. CDR1 SGHAT and CDR2 FQDESV come from the germline V gene (reference sequence). CDR3 size: 15 residues. CDR3 coding DNA: TGTGCCAGCAGCTACCCCGGGACACGTTCGGCTGAAGCTTTCTTT. Its translation is CASSYPGTRSAEAFF.

This chain links TRBV30 with TRBJ2-1; 12 nucleotides match TRBD1. The germline CDR1 and CDR2 sequences are GTSNPN and SVGIG (reference sequence). The CDR3 loop spans 15 amino acids. The V segment lost 5 bases and the J segment 7 bases; nucleotides outside the gene matches: 9. The CDR3, as DNA: TGTGCCTGGTACTCGGGACAGGGGGCAAGTAATGAGCAGTTCTTC. Amino acids: CAWYSGQGASNEQFF.

The CDR3, as DNA: TGTGCCAGCAGTGGACTAGCGGGGCCCTTAGGTGAGCAGTTCTTC. Translation: CASSGLAGPLGEQFF. The V and J genes are TRBV2 and TRBJ2-1, with 11 bases fitting TRBD2. The CDR3 spans 15 residues. CDR1 is SNHLY and CDR2 is FYNNEI in the germline V gene. V lost 4 bases to trimming and J lost 9 bases; unmatched junction nucleotides: 8.

The rearrangement joins TRBV11-2 to TRBJ2-5; 8 bases fit TRBD1. V lost 1 base to trimming and J lost 2 bases; unmatched junction nucleotides: 6. The V gene's germline CDR1 is SGHAT and CDR2 FQNNGV. The CDR3 contains 16 residues. CDR3 in amino acids: CASSLAPTGGQETQYF. The CDR3 DNA follows: TGTGCCAGCAGCTTAGCACCTACAGGGGGTCAAGAGACCCAGTACTTC.

This clone came up many times. The chain uses TRBV2 and TRBJ1-2; TRBD1 matches at 7 bases. V dropped 6 bases and J dropped 4; count of bases not matched to a gene: 8. Germline V gives CDR1 SNHLY, CDR2 FYNNEI. The CDR3 totals 14 residues. CDR3 DNA sequence: TGTGCCAGCAGGAACCCGGGACAGCTCTATGGCTACACCTTC. Translation gives CASRNPGQLYGYTF.

The CDR3 loop reads CASSGTLYTGTSEHNEQFF. Written as DNA, the CDR3 is TGTGCCAGCAGTGGGACCCTATATACCGGGACTAGCGAGCACAATGAGCAGTTCTTC. The chain has TRBV6-1 and TRBJ2-1, with 10 positions matching TRBD2. CDR3 length equals 19 residues. Per the germline V gene, CDR1 is MNHNS and CDR2 is SASEGT. The ends lost 4 bases at V and 5 bases at J; junction bases unmatched: 17.

The chain joins TRBV2 to TRBJ2-7; perhaps D is TRBD1 or TRBD2 (6 bases each). V was shortened by 6 bases and J by 2 bases, with 11 bases between the two germline ends. Germline lookup yields CDR1 SNHLY and CDR2 FYNNEI. This CDR3 spans 13 amino acids. CDR3 protein: CASREGGTYEQYF. The CDR3 coding sequence is TGTGCCAGCAGGGAGGGGGGAACCTACGAGCAGTACTTC.

The chain couples TRBV6-1 to TRBJ1-4, with D tentatively TRBD1 (5 bases). Germline CDR1 and CDR2: MNHNS and SASEGT. Trimming took 7 bases from V and 0 from J, leaving 9 bases between them. The CDR3 length is 14 residues. The CDR3 reads CASTRGTTNEKLFF. The CDR3 DNA is TGTGCCAGCACCCGGGGGACAACTAATGAAAAACTGTTTTTT.

This clone was detected only once. The V gene is TRBV11-2, the J gene TRBJ2-3; TRBD2 matches at 7 bases. Germline V gives CDR1 SGHAT, CDR2 FQNNGV. The CDR3 loop spans 16 amino acids. The junction had 5 bases not matched to a gene; V was cut back by 1 base and J by 1 base. In DNA form, the CDR3 reads TGTGCCAGCAGCTTAGTGTCGGGAGGCGGCACAGATACGCAGTATTTT. Translation: CASSLVSGGGTDTQYF. The whole variable domain, filled in from reference TRBV11-2 and TRBJ2-3, reads EAGVAQSPRYKIIEKRQSVAFWCNPISGHATLYWYQQILGQGPKLLIQFQNNGVVDDSQLPKDRFSAERLKGVDSTLKIQPAKLEDSAVYLCASSLVSGGGTDTQYFGPGTRLTVL.

Details on this clone: This sample also contains other DNA sequences that code for the same CDR3. V is TRBV5-4 and J is TRBJ2-2; no reliable D call. V was shortened by 5 bases and J by 4 bases, with 6 bases between the two germline ends. Germline CDR1 reads SGHNT; CDR2 reads YYREEE (reference sequence). The CDR3 contains 12 residues. The CDR3 DNA reads as TGTGCCAGCAGTTCGCCCACCGGGGAGCTGTTTTTT. Translated, it gives CASSSPTGELFF.

This clone appeared a single time. This sequence joins TRBV28 and TRBJ2-5; 14 nucleotides agree with TRBD2. Germline V gene data show CDR1 as MDHEN and CDR2 as SYDVKM. The CDR3 loop spans 14 amino acids. V trimming: 5 bases; J trimming: 7 bases; junction bases outside the gene matches: 3. The CDR3: CASSTGLAGGTQYF. CDR3 DNA: TGTGCCAGCAGTACCGGACTAGCGGGGGGGACCCAGTACTTC.

Of note for this clone: Other DNA sequences within the sample encode an identical CDR3. The V call is TRBV5-4, the J call TRBJ2-7; 7 bases line up with TRBD1. Trimming cost V 3 bases and J 3 bases; bases outside gene matches: 3. Germline lookup yields CDR1 SGHNT and CDR2 YYREEE (reference sequence). This CDR3 contains 13 residues. CDR3 sequence reads: CASSSGTDYEQYF. DNA for the CDR3: TGTGCCAGCAGCTCCGGGACAGACTACGAGCAGTACTTC.

This chain joins TRBV9 and TRBJ1-2; no reliable D call. This CDR3 spans 15 amino acids. Germline V gives CDR1 SGDLS, CDR2 YYNGEE. Trimming took off 0 bases at V and 0 bases at J, with 9 bases between the two ends. CDR3 nucleotides: TGTGCCAGCAGCGTAGGTGCGGGAACTAACTATGGCTACACCTTC. It is translated as CASSVGAGTNYGYTF.

V is TRBV7-3 and J is TRBJ2-1; tentatively, D is TRBD2 (5 bases). Germline V gene sequence: CDR1 SGHTA, CDR2 FQGTGA. The V gene lost 4 bases and the J gene lost 4 bases, with 17 bases spanning the gap. CDR3 length: 16 amino acids. The CDR3 protein is CASSSTRTSGYNEQFF. Here the CDR3 DNA reads TGTGCCAGCAGCTCCACTAGGACCTCTGGGTACAATGAGCAGTTCTTC.

A note on this clone: This same CDR3 is encoded by further DNA sequences in the sample. This chain connects TRBV5-1 to TRBJ2-5; 8 bases map to TRBD2. The V and J ends lost 4 bases and 5 bases, in that order; junction bases with no gene match: 10. Germline V gene lookup returns CDR1 SGHRS and CDR2 YFSETQ. This CDR3 comprises 15 residues. The CDR3 bases are TGCGCCAGCAGCCCCACTAGCGGAGATGGGGAGACCCAGTACTTC. Its translation is CASSPTSGDGETQYF. Full variable domain (missing parts from reference TRBV5-1 and TRBJ2-5): KAGVTQTPRYLIKTRGQQVTLSCSPISGHRSVSWYQQTPGQGLQFLFEYFSETQRNKGNFPGRFSGRQFSNSRSEMNVSTLELGDSALYLCASSPTSGDGETQYFGPGTRLLVL.

On this clone: Other DNA sequences in this sample translate to the same CDR3. The genes are TRBV6-5 and TRBJ2-7; D remains unclear. V shed 1 base and J shed 6 bases, with 4 bases lying between them. The CDR3 runs 11 residues. Looked up from germline, CDR1 is MNHEY and CDR2 is SVGAGI. CDR3 bases: TGTGCCAGCAGTTACTTGAGCGAGCAGTACTTC. Translated: CASSYLSEQYF.

Ten or more counts support this clone. The CDR3 reads CASSPRGTGGEKLFF. The CDR3 bases are TGTGCCAGCTCACCCCGCGGGACAGGTGGTGAAAAACTGTTTTTT. This chain connects TRBV18 to TRBJ1-4; 8 positions agree with TRBD1. The CDR3 contains 15 residues. J was trimmed by 7 bases and V by 3 bases; bases with no gene match: 7. Per germline, CDR1 KGHSH and CDR2 LQKENI.

This CDR3 is CASTARTRGPGEKLFF. CDR3 coding DNA: TGTGCCAGCACCGCTAGGACGCGGGGGCCGGGGGAAAAACTGTTTTTT. This chain links TRBV7-2 with TRBJ1-4; perhaps TRBD1 as D (6 bases). The CDR3 is 16 residues long. Germline CDR1 and CDR2: SGHTA and FQGNSA. The V end lost 7 bases, the J end lost 8 bases, and 23 bases lay between the germline ends.

The gene calls are TRBV5-6 and TRBJ1-5; D perhaps matches TRBD1 (6 bases). The V gene's germline CDR1 is SGHDT and CDR2 YYEEEE. This CDR3 is 18 amino acids long. Between the trimmed V and J ends, which lost 4 bases and 2 bases, there was a span of 22 bases. The CDR3 nucleotides read TGTGCCAGCAGCCGGTATGATTGGACAGACCAGGGCAATCAGCCCCAGCATTTT. This gives the protein CASSRYDWTDQGNQPQHF.

This clone appeared once. The V gene is TRBV5-1, the J gene TRBJ1-4, with 8 bases matching TRBD1. The CDR3 is made up of 16 amino acids. Germline V gene sequence: CDR1 SGHRS, CDR2 YFSETQ. V dropped 2 bases and J dropped 7; count of bases not matched to a gene: 10. The CDR3 loop is CASSFQGQEGAEKLFF. The CDR3 nucleotides read TGCGCCAGCAGCTTTCAGGGACAGGAGGGGGCTGAAAAACTGTTTTTT.

As regards this clone: Possible read error: a much larger clone is one base away. The chain couples TRBV6-1 to TRBJ2-1; no definite D call. Looked up from germline, CDR1 is MNHNS and CDR2 is SASEGT. Trimming shortened V by 7 bases and J by 1 base, and 2 bases separated the two germline ends. The CDR3 is 11 amino acids. The chain's CDR3 is CASISYNEQFF. CDR3 bases: TGTGCCAGCATTTCCTACAATGAGCAGTTCTTC.

In regard to this clone: This specimen includes other DNA sequences encoding the same CDR3. V usage is TRBV2 and J usage is TRBJ1-6, with TRBD1 as a possible D gene (5 bases). Germline V CDR1 and CDR2: SNHLY, FYNNEI. This CDR3 region has 15 residues. V lost 3 bases, J lost 0 bases, and 6 bases lay in between. CDR3 bases: TGTGCCAGCAGTGAGGGGGGCTCCTATAATTCACCCCTCCACTTT. This gives the protein CASSEGGSYNSPLHF.

This chain uses TRBV7-9 with TRBJ2-3, with D perhaps matching TRBD1 or TRBD2 (5 bases each). The V end was cut by 5 bases, the J end by 0 bases, with 15 bases between. The germline gives CDR1 SEHNR, CDR2 FQNEAQ (reference sequence). The CDR3 consists of 16 residues. The CDR3 DNA follows: TGTGCCAGCAGCATCGGGACCATAATGAGCACAGATACGCAGTATTTT. It encodes CASSIGTIMSTDTQYF.